The clone carrying this T cell receptor (beta chain) came up many times. As yet, its antigen is unknown. These data are taken from a study of tumor-infiltrating lymphocytes in primary liver carcinoma. Background on the study: Each of the samples returned roughly 3.5 to 7.5 million productive TCRbeta reads (a yield similar across tissue types). The study's findings and limits: Only about 8-25% of top clones spanned all five tumor regions. Tumor top-250-clone fraction significantly exceeded that of blood (p = 0.039).

Researchers generated TCR beta cDNA from about 450 ng of total RNA, relying on a constant-region primer. Library construction for TCR beta comprised three nested multiplex PCR rounds performed with slightly modified ARM-PCR. TRBV1-TRBV30 forward primers paired with a C-beta reverse primer drove the first two PCR rounds, about 10 cycles each. MiXCR was run by TCRdb on the multiplex PCR reads, yielding one entry per CDR3 protein. This sample has 95,000 to 100,000 distinct CDR3 sequences, with under 70% found just once. The germline V and J ends were trimmed by 4 bases and 5 bases, with 12 bases remaining between them. This CDR3 is 15 amino acids long. CDR1 is MNHNY, CDR2 SVGAGI, per germline (reference sequence). Co-extraction yielded RNA and DNA from around 20-30 mg of unsorted bulk tissue.

The chain links TRBV6-6 to TRBJ1-6, with D possibly matching TRBD1 (5 bases). Specimen: liver tumor tissue from sampling region 2. As to subset: tumor region T2, inferior pole. The clonotype comes from an older woman with primary liver carcinoma and hepatitis B virus infection. The CDR3, as DNA: TGTGCCAGCAGTTCCTCCAGGGCTGATAATTCACCCCTCCACTTT. It yields the protein CASSSSRADNSPLHF.